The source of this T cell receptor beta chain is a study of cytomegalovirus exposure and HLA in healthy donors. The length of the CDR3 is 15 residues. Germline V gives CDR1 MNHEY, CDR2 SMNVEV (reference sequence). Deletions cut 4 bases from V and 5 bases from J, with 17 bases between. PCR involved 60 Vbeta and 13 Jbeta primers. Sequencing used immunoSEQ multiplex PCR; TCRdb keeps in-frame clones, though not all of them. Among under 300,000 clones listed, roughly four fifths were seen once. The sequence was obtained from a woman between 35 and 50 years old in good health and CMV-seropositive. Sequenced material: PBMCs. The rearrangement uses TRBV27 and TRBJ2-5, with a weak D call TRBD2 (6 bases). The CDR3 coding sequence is TGTGCCAGCAGTTCCGCAGCAGACCGGGAGGAGACCCAGTACTTC. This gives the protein CASSSAADREETQYF.